Here is one TCR beta chain with its context. No antigen is known for it. This record comes from a study of T cell clones after liver transplantation. At the level of the study: Three of eight recipients were HCV-positive; others had non-autoimmune, non-viral indications. Tolerance: complete withdrawal held at least one year, liver enzymes staying within twice normal. General study findings and limits: These preliminary findings come from unstandardized post-transplant sampling times.

Germline values: CDR1 LNHDA, CDR2 SQIVND (reference sequence). V gave up 3 bases and J gave up 3 bases; unmatched junction bases: 1. The CDR3 consists of 14 residues. Generated by immunoSEQ multiplex PCR, the TCRdb table keeps only in-frame clones and is missing some. The sample holds tens of thousands of clones, almost 95% seen once. Sorting of unstimulated PBMCs yielded separate CD3+CD4+ and CD3+CD8+ fractions. This sequence was found in a human patient who received a liver transplant. Some T cells may have originated in the graft donor. The chain is built from TRBV19 and TRBJ2-3; TRBD2 matches 9 bases. The sequencing used CD4+ T cells from blood, collected approximately 25 months after liver transplant. The CDR3 DNA reads as TGTGCCAGTAGTATCGCGGGAGGGACAGATACGCAGTATTTT. It encodes CASSIAGGTDTQYF.